One sample yielded the 14 T cell receptor beta chains listed below, sequenced in a study of blood T cell repertoires in COVID-19. Some clones are missing from TCRdb's copy, which holds only in-frame ones; the method was immunoSEQ multiplex PCR. The data contain around 50,000 clones, roughly 85% of them singletons. Sequencing was carried out using peripheral blood. Receptors originate from a human donor in a cohort sampled during active COVID-19.

This clone was counted once. The genes are TRBV7-3 and TRBJ2-3, with a weak D call TRBD2 (6 bases). V was trimmed by 2 bases and J by 2 bases, leaving 14 bases between them. The CDR3 spans 16 residues. Germline CDR1 and CDR2: SGHTA and FQGTGA. The CDR3 bases are TGTGCCAGCAGCTTATATCCGGGGGACCCCACAGATACGCAGTATTTT. Its translation is CASSLYPGDPTDTQYF.

The chain links TRBV3-1 (or the pseudogene TRBV3-2) to TRBJ2-1, with TRBD2 matching over 10 bases. The CDR3 has 14 residues. CDR1 and CDR2 (germline): LGHDT, YNNKEL (reference sequence). V was pared by 2 bases and J by 7 bases, with 2 bases of the junction left unmatched. CDR3 in DNA: TGTGCCAGCAGCCAACTAGCGGGGGTGAATGAGCAGTTCTTC. It codes for CASSQLAGVNEQFF.

The chain carries TRBV12-3 or TRBV12-4 and TRBJ1-5, with D possibly TRBD1 on 5 matching bases. The V gene lost 6 bases and the J gene lost 6 bases, with 12 bases spanning the gap. CDR3 size: 13 residues. The CDR3 nucleotides are TGTGCCAGCAGCCCCGGGGGGGGTCAGCCCCAGCATTTT. Translating it yields CASSPGGGQPQHF.

CDR3 in amino acids: CASSRGRYTGELFF. For the CDR3, the DNA is TGTGCCAGCAGCAGGGGGCGTTACACCGGGGAGCTGTTTTTT. J is TRBJ2-2 and V is TRBV5-8; 7 bases line up with TRBD1. Germline CDR1 and CDR2: SGHTS and YDEGEE. CDR3 length: 14 residues. The V and J ends lost 4 bases and 3 bases, in that order; junction bases with no gene match: 3. Full variable domain (missing parts from reference TRBV5-8 and TRBJ2-2): EAGVTQSPTHLIKTRGQQATLRCSPISGHTSVYWYQQALGLGLQFLLWYDEGEERNRGNFPPRFSGRQFPNYSSELNVNALELEDSALYLCASSRGRYTGELFFGEGSRLTVL.

This clone was detected a few times. The chain has TRBV5-1 and TRBJ2-3, with TRBD2 matching over 11 bases. Germline assignment: CDR1 SGHRS and CDR2 YFSETQ. After removal of 3 bases from V and 6 bases from J, the junction contained 9 bases not matched to a gene. CDR3 length equals 16 residues. This CDR3 reads CASSSVAGGLGDTQYF. CDR3 DNA: TGCGCCAGCAGCTCCGTAGCGGGGGGGCTCGGGGATACGCAGTATTTT.

This clone turned up a few times. Different DNA sequences within this sample yield the same CDR3. The J gene is TRBJ2-1, the V gene TRBV19, with D hard to call. The CDR3 length is 13 residues. Trimming cost V 0 bases and J 4 bases, with 4 bases left between them. Germline V gives CDR1 LNHDA, CDR2 SQIVND (reference sequence). Written as DNA, the CDR3 is TGTGCCAGTAGTATAGATATATACAATGAGCAGTTCTTC. This gives the protein CASSIDIYNEQFF. The whole variable domain, remainder taken from reference TRBV19 and TRBJ2-1, is DGGITQSPKYLFRKEGQNVTLSCEQNLNHDAMYWYRQDPGQGLRLIYYSQIVNDFQKGDIAEGYSVSREKKESFPLTVTSAQKNPTAFYLCASSIDIYNEQFFGPGTRLTVL.

The chain is built from TRBV10-1 and TRBJ1-1; D is unresolved. CDR3 length: 15 residues. V gave up 2 bases and J gave up 2 bases, with 12 bases separating them. The germline V gene encodes CDR1 WNHNN and CDR2 SYGVQD (reference sequence). The CDR3 region has the DNA TGCGCCAGCAGTGAGCCCGGGTCCTTAAACACTGAAGCTTTCTTT. Translation: CASSEPGSLNTEAFF.

This clone appeared once. Here the CDR3 DNA reads TGTGCCTGGAGTCAACAGGGGAATCAGCCCCAGCATTTT. Its translation is CAWSQQGNQPQHF. V usage is TRBV30 and J usage is TRBJ1-5; 7 nucleotides agree with TRBD1. Germline trimming cut 2 bases from V and 4 bases from J; bases unmatched to any gene: 2. CDR3 size: 13 residues. Looked up from germline, CDR1 is GTSNPN and CDR2 is SVGIG (reference sequence).

The J gene is TRBJ2-1, the V gene TRBV30; D may be TRBD2 (6 bases). Per the germline V gene, CDR1 is GTSNPN and CDR2 is SVGIG (reference sequence). The length of the CDR3 is 11 residues. Trimming removed 5 bases at V and 7 bases at J, with 9 bases between. CDR3 amino acids: CAWVGGNEQFF. CDR3 DNA: TGTGCCTGGGTAGGAGGGAATGAGCAGTTCTTC.

The chain couples TRBV18 to TRBJ1-4; 7 positions match TRBD1. CDR3 length equals 15 residues. The germline V gene encodes CDR1 KGHSH and CDR2 LQKENI. J lost 7 bases, V lost 3 bases, and 8 bases had no gene match. The CDR3 bases are TGTGCCAGCTCACCTTCCGGGACAGACCGTGAAAAACTGTTTTTT. It specifies CASSPSGTDREKLFF.

This clone was seen a handful of times. This chain uses TRBV4-1 with TRBJ2-6, with D perhaps matching TRBD1 (6 bases). This CDR3 region has 16 residues. Trimming took 2 bases from V and 2 from J, leaving 10 bases between them. The germline V gene has CDR1 MGHRA and CDR2 YSYEKL. The chain's CDR3 is CASSQSGTTGANVLTF. In DNA form, the CDR3 reads TGCGCCAGCAGCCAATCCGGGACAACTGGGGCCAACGTCCTGACTTTC.

The V call is TRBV6-1, the J call TRBJ1-4, with 7 bases fitting TRBD1. Germline values: CDR1 MNHNS, CDR2 SASEGT. The ends lost 2 bases at V and 7 bases at J; junction bases unmatched: 10. The CDR3 spans 16 residues. In DNA, the CDR3 is TGTGCCAGCAGTGAATACGGTGTGACAGGGCCTGAAAAACTGTTTTTT. Its protein product is CASSEYGVTGPEKLFF.

The V call is TRBV28, the J call TRBJ1-1; unclear D gene. The CDR3 has 17 residues. Germline values: CDR1 MDHEN, CDR2 SYDVKM. Trimming shortened V by 5 bases and J by 0 bases, and 19 bases separated the two germline ends. This CDR3 is CASSDILRFSMNTEAFF. As DNA, the CDR3 is TGTGCCAGCAGTGATATCCTCAGGTTTTCCATGAACACTGAAGCTTTCTTT.

V and J are TRBV7-2 and TRBJ2-1; 11 nucleotides line up with TRBD1. The V gene's germline CDR1 is SGHTA and CDR2 FQGNSA. Losses at the gene ends were 5 bases for V and 12 bases for J; bases not matched to a gene: 9. The CDR3 runs 14 residues. This chain's CDR3 is CASSPGTGGYGQFF. CDR3 nucleotides: TGTGCCAGCAGCCCCGGGACAGGGGGTTATGGGCAGTTCTTC.